This TCR beta chain was observed in a study of T-cell memory formation after mild COVID-19. Study outcomes and limitations: A subset of responding clones appeared in pre-infection memory, suggesting cross-reactive memory joined. Among contracting clones, CD4+ were mainly CM/EM and CD8+ enriched in EMRA.

A single record per CDR3 protein comes from TCRdb applying MiXCR to the 5' RACE reads. Of roughly 150,000 distinct CDR3 sequences listed, 10% to 15% are singletons. Turning to this clonotype: Its matching antigen is unknown.

There are 14 residues in the CDR3. J lost 2 bases, V lost 6 bases, and 3 bases had no gene match. Germline V gene sequence: CDR1 DFQATT, CDR2 SNEGSKA (reference sequence). The clonotype was recovered from a man younger than 35 who had mild COVID-19 (a few samples of this study predate the infection). Cell type and time point are not known. The genes are TRBV20-1 and TRBJ2-5, with 13 bases aligning to TRBD2. The sample consisted of PBMCs or a T cell subset sorted from them (not recorded which). This chain's CDR3 is CSAELAGGQETQYF. CDR3 DNA sequence: TGCAGTGCGGAACTAGCGGGGGGGCAAGAGACCCAGTACTTC.